This TCR beta chain was recovered during a study of a mutant IDH1 vaccine in newly diagnosed glioma. Study details: In some groups vaccination began 4-6 weeks post-radiotherapy; others received it with temozolomide. Visit timing is recorded as week 35 for V12 and week 47 for V13. The earlier regimen, radiotherapy, temozolomide, or both, was most often both.

This table comes from immunoSEQ multiplex PCR, and its TCRdb copy is limited to in-frame clones, with some not included. The sample contains 35,000 to 45,000 clones, 85% to 90% of which appear only once. Turning to this clone: Its specificity is unknown.

Time point given: week 35, safety follow-up. Mutant IDH1 20-mer peptide, at 300 ug, made up each vaccine dose, with topical imiquimod. Germline V lookup: CDR1 SEHNR, CDR2 FQNEAQ (reference sequence). Trimming removed 5 bases at V and 0 bases at J, with 14 bases between. There are 16 residues in the CDR3. The sequence came from a man aged 35 to 55 with glioma. The input for sequencing was PBMCs, taken from a glioma patient whose treatment included an IDH1 peptide vaccine. The genes are TRBV7-9 and TRBJ1-3; unclear D gene. The CDR3 DNA follows: TGTGCCAGCAGCACCACAGTTGTCAGCTCTGGAAACACCATATATTTT. Translated, it gives CASSTTVVSSGNTIYF.